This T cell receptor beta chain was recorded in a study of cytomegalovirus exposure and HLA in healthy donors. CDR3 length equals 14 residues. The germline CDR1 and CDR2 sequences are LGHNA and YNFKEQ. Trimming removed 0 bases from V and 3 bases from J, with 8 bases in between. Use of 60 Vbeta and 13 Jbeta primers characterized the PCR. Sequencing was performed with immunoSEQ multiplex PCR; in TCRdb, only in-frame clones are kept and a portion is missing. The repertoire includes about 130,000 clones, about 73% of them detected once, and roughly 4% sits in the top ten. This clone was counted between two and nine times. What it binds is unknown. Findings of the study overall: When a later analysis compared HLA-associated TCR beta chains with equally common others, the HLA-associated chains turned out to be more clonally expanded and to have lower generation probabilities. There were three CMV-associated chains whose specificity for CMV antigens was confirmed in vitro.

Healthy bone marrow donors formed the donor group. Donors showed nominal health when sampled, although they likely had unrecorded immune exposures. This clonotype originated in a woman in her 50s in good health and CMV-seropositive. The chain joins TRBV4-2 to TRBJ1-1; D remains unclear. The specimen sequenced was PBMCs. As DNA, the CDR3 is TGTGCCAGCAGCCAAGAGGGAGGGTACACTGAAGCTTTCTTT. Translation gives CASSQEGGYTEAFF.